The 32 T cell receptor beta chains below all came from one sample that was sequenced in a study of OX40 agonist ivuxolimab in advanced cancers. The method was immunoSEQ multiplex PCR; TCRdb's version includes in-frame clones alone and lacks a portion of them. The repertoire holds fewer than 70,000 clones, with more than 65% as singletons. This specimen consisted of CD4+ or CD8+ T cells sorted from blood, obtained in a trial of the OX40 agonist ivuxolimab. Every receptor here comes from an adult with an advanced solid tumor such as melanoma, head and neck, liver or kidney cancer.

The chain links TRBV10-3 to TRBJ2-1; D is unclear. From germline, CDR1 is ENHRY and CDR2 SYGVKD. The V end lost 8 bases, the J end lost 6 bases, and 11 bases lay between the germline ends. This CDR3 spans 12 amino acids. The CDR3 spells CAIGLTFNEQFF. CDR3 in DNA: TGTGCCATCGGGCTGACCTTCAATGAGCAGTTCTTC.

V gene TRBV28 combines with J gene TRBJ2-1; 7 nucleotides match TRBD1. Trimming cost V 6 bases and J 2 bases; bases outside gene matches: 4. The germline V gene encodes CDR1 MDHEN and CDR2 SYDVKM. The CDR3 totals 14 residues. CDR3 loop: CASRDRFPYNEQFF. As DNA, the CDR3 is TGTGCCAGCAGGGACAGGTTTCCCTACAATGAGCAGTTCTTC.

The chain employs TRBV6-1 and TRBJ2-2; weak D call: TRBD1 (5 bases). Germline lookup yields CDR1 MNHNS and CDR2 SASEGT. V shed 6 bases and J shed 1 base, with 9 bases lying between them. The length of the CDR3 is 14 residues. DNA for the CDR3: TGTGCCAGCAGACCCGACAGGAACACCGGGGAGCTGTTTTTT. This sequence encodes CASRPDRNTGELFF.

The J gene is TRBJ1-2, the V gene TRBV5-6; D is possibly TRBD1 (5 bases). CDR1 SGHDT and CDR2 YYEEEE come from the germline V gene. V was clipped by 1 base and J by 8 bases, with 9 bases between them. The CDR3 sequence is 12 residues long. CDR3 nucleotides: TGTGCCAGCAGCTTGCAGGGCGCCGGCTACACCTTC. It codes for CASSLQGAGYTF.

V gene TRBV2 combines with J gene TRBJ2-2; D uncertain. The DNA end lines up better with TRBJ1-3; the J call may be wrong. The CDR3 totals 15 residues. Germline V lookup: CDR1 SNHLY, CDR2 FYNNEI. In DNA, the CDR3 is TGTGCCAGCAGTGAGTACGGAAGCTCTGGAAACACCATATATTTT. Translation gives CASSEYGSSGNTIYF.

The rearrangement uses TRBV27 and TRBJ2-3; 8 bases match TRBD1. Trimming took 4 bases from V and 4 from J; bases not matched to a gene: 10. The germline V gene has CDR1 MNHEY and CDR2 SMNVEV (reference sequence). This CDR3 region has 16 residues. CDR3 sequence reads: CASSSPSQGASDTQYF. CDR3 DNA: TGTGCCAGCAGTTCACCAAGCCAGGGGGCCTCAGATACGCAGTATTTT.

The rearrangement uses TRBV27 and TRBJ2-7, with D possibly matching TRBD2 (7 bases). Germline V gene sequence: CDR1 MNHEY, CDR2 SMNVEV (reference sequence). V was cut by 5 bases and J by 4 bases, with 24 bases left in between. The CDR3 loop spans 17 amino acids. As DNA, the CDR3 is TGTGCCAGCAGTGGGGGGGCGTTAGGACTCCGGACGTACGAGCAGTACTTC. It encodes CASSGGALGLRTYEQYF.

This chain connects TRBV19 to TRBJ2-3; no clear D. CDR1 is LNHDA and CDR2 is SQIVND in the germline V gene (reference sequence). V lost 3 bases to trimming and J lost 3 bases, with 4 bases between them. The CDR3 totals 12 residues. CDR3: CASSIGTDTQYF. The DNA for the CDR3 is TGTGCCAGTAGTATCGGGACAGATACGCAGTATTTT.

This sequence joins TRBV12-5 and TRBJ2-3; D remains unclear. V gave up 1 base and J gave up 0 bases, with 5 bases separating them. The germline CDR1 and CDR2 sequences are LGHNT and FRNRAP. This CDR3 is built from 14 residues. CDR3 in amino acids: CASGLGVSTDTQYF. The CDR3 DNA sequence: TGTGCTAGTGGTTTGGGGGTTAGCACAGATACGCAGTATTTT.

CDR3 residues: CASSPNPSSYNEQFF. CDR3 DNA: TGTGCCAGTAGTCCAAACCCCAGCTCCTACAATGAGCAGTTCTTC. This chain uses TRBV19 with TRBJ2-1, with D hard to call. Germline CDR1 is LNHDA and CDR2 is SQIVND (reference sequence). Trimming cost V 5 bases and J 0 bases, with 11 bases left between them. CDR3 length: 15 amino acids.

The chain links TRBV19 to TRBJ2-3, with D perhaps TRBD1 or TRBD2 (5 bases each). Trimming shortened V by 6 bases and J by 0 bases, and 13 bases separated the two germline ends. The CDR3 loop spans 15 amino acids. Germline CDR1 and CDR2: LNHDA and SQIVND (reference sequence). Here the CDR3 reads CASRAGTVSTDTQYF. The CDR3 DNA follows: TGTGCCAGTAGGGCCGGGACGGTGAGCACAGATACGCAGTATTTT.

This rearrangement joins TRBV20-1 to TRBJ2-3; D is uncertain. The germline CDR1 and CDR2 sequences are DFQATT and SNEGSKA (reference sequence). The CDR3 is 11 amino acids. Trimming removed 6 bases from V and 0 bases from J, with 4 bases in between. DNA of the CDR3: TGCAGTGCGCTGAGCACAGATACGCAGTATTTT. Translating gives CSALSTDTQYF.

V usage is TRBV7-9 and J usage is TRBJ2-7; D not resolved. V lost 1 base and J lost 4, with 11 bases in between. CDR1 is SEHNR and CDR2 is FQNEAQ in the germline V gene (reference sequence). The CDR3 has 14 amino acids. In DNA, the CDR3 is TGTGCCAGCAGCTTAGGGGCAGAACAATACGAGCAGTACTTC. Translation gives CASSLGAEQYEQYF.

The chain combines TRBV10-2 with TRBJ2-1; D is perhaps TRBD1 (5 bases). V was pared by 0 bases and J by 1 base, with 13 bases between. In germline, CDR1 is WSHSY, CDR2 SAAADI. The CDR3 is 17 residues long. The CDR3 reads CASSESIGAGSYNEQFF. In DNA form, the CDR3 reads TGCGCCAGCAGTGAGTCGATAGGGGCAGGGTCCTACAATGAGCAGTTCTTC.

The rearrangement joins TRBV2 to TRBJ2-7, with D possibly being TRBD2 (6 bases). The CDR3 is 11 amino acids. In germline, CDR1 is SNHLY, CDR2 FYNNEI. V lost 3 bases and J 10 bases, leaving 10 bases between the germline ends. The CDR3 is CASSEEGRQYF. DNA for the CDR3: TGTGCCAGCAGTGAGGAGGGCAGACAGTACTTC.

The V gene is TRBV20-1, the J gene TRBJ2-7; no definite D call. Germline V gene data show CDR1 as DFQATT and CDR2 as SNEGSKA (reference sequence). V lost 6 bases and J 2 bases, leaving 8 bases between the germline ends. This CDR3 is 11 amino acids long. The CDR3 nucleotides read TGCAGTGCCACGGAGACCTACGAGCAGTACTTC. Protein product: CSATETYEQYF.

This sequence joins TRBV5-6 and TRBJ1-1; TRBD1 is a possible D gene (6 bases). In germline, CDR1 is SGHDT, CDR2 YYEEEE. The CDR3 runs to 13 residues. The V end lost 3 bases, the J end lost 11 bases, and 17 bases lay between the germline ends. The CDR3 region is CASSSQGRSLAFF. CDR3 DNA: TGTGCCAGCAGCTCCCAGGGGCGCAGTCTGGCTTTCTTT. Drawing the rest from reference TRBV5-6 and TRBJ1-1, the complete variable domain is DAGVTQSPTHLIKTRGQQVTLRCSPKSGHDTVSWYQQALGQGPQFIFQYYEEEERQRGNFPDRFSGHQFPNYSSELNVNALLLGDSALYLCASSSQGRSLAFFGQGTRLTVV.

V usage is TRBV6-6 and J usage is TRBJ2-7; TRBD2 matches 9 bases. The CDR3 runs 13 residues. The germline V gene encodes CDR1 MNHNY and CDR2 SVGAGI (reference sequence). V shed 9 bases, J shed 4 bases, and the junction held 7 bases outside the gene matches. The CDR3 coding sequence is TGTGCCAGTTTAGCGGGAGAGGCATACGAGCAGTACTTC. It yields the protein CASLAGEAYEQYF.

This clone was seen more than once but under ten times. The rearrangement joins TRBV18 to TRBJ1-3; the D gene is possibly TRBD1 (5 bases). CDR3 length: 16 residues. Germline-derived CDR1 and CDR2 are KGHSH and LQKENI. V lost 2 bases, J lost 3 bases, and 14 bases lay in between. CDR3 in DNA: TGTGCCAGCTCACCAAGGACAAGGGGCTTTGGAAACACCATATATTTT. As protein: CASSPRTRGFGNTIYF.

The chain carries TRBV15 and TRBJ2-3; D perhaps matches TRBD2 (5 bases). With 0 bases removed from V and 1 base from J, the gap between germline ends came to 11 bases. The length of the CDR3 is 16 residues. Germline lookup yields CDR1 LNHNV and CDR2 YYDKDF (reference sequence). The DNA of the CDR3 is TGTGCCACCAGCAGAGATGAGGGTTGGGGCACAGATACGCAGTATTTT. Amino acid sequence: CATSRDEGWGTDTQYF.

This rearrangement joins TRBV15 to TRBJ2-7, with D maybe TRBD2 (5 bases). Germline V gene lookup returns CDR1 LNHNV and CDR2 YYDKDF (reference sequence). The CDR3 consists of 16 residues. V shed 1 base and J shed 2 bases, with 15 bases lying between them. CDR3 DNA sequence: TGTGCCACCAGCAGAGTTCGACGGGAATGGGCCTACGAGCAGTACTTC. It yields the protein CATSRVRREWAYEQYF.

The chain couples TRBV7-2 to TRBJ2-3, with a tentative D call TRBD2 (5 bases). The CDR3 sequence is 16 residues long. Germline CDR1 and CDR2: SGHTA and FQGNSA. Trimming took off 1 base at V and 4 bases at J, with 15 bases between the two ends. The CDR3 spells CASSLEGGEAADTQYF. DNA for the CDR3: TGTGCCAGCAGCTTAGAAGGAGGCGAGGCGGCAGATACGCAGTATTTT.

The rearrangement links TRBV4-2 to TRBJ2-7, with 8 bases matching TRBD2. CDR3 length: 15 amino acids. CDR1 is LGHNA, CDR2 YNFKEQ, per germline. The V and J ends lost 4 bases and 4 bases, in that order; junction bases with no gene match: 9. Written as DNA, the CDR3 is TGTGCCAGCAGCCGCCCCCAAGCGGGGGTTTACGAGCAGTACTTC. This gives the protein CASSRPQAGVYEQYF.

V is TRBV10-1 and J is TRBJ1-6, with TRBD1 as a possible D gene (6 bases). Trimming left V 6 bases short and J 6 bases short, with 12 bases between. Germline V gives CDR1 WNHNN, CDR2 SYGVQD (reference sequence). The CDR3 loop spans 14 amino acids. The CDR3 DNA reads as TGCGCCAGCAGCCGTGGGACACCTAATTCACCCCTCCACTTT. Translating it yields CASSRGTPNSPLHF.

The CDR3 DNA is TGTGCCAGCAGCCCGGGACAGGGGATCTTAAACTATGGCTACACCTTC. As protein: CASSPGQGILNYGYTF. The V gene is TRBV7-2, the J gene TRBJ1-2, with 10 positions matching TRBD1. Trimming took 5 bases from V and 2 from J; bases not matched to a gene: 8. This CDR3 is built from 16 residues. Germline V gene lookup returns CDR1 SGHTA and CDR2 FQGNSA.

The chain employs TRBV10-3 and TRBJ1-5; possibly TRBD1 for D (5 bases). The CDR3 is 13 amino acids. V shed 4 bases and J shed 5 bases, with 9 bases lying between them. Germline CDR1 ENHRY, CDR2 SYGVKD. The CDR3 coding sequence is TGTGCCATCAGTGTCCAGGGAGATCAGCCCCAGCATTTT. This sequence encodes CAISVQGDQPQHF.

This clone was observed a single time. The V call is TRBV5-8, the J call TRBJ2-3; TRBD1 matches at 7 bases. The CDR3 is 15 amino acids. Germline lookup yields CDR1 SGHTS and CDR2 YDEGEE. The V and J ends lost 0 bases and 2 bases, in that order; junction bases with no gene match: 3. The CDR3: CASSLGDSYTDTQYF. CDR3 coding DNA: TGTGCCAGCAGCTTGGGGGACAGCTACACAGATACGCAGTATTTT.

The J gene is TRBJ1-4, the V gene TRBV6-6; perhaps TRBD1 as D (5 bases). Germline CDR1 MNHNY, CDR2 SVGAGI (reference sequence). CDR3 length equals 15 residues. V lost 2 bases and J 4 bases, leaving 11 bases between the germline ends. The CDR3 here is CASSYTGGNNEKLFF. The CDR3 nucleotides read TGTGCCAGCAGTTACACCGGGGGAAATAATGAAAAACTGTTTTTT.

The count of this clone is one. DNA for the CDR3: TGCAGCGTTGTAGCCGCCTACGAGCAGTACTTC. As protein: CSVVAAYEQYF. This chain connects TRBV29-1 to TRBJ2-7; D call uncertain. CDR3 size: 11 residues. V lost 4 bases, J lost 2 bases, and 6 bases lay in between. The germline gives CDR1 SQVTM, CDR2 ANQGSEA.

The CDR3 bases are TGTGCCAGCAGCAAAGGATGCTCGGGTGAAAGCCCCAGGTTT. This codes for CASSKGCSGESPRF. The chain combines TRBV21-1 with TRBJ1-3. TRBV21-1 is listed as a pseudogene. The CDR3 has 14 residues.

For the CDR3, the DNA is TGTGCCAGTAGTAAAGGACTAGCGGGAGGACGAGAGACCCAGTACTTC. This encodes CASSKGLAGGRETQYF. J is TRBJ2-5 and V is TRBV19; the match to TRBD2 covers 14 bases. The CDR3 extends over 16 amino acids. J lost 4 bases, V lost 4 bases, and 5 bases had no gene match. CDR1 and CDR2 from the germline V gene are LNHDA and SQIVND (reference sequence). The full variable domain, rest sourced from reference TRBV19 and TRBJ2-5, is DGGITQSPKYLFRKEGQNVTLSCEQNLNHDAMYWYRQDPGQGLRLIYYSQIVNDFQKGDIAEGYSVSREKKESFPLTVTSAQKNPTAFYLCASSKGLAGGRETQYFGPGTRLLVL.

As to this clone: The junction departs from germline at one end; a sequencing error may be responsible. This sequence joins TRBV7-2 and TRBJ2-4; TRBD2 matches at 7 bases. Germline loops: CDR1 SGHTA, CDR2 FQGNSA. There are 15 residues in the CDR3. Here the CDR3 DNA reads TGTGCTAGCAGCTTAGCCCTTTCGGGAGGAAACATTCAGTACTTC. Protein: CASSLALSGGNIQYF.